This record covers a single T cell receptor (beta chain). This entry belongs to a study of blood T cell repertoires in COVID-19. Study details: Both acute and convalescent COVID-19 samples were obtained from the United States, Italy and Spain. T cells, B-cell-depleted T cells, or PBMCs provided the cDNA or gDNA that served as material.

Methods used by the authors: Amplified reference gene primers provided the basis for estimating nucleated cell counts. Sequenced by immunoSEQ multiplex PCR; TCRdb stores in-frame clones only, minus some. V and J calls and clone size are as listed in that table; D and trimming were resolved from the DNA. The table includes 150,000 to 200,000 clones, 70% to 85% detected once. The CDR3 runs to 13 residues. Trimming took off 9 bases at V and 10 bases at J, with 16 bases between the two ends. Germline assignment: CDR1 MNHEY and CDR2 SVGAGI. The sample consisted of peripheral blood. The V and J genes are TRBV6-5 and TRBJ1-6; unclear D gene. The receptor comes from a woman between 25 and 40 years old with acute or convalescent COVID-19. CDR3 residues: CASDTHGGSPLHF. Written as DNA, the CDR3 is TGTGCCAGTGACACTCACGGCGGGTCACCCCTCCACTTT.